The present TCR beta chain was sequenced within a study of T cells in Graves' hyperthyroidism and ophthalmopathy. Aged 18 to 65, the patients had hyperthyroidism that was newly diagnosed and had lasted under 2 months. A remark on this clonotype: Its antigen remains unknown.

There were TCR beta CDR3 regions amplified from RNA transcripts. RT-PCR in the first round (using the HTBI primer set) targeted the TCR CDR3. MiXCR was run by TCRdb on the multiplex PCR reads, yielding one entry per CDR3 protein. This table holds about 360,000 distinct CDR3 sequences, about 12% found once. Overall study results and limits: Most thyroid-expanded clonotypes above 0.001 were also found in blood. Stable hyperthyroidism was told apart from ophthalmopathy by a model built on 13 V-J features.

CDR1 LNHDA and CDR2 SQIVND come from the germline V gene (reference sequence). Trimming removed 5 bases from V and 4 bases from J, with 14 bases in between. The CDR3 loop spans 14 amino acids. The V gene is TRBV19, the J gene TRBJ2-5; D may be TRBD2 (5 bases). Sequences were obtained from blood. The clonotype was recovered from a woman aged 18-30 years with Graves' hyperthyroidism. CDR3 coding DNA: TGTGCCAGTAGTGCGGGTAGGGTCCCAGAGACCCAGTACTTC. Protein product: CASSAGRVPETQYF.